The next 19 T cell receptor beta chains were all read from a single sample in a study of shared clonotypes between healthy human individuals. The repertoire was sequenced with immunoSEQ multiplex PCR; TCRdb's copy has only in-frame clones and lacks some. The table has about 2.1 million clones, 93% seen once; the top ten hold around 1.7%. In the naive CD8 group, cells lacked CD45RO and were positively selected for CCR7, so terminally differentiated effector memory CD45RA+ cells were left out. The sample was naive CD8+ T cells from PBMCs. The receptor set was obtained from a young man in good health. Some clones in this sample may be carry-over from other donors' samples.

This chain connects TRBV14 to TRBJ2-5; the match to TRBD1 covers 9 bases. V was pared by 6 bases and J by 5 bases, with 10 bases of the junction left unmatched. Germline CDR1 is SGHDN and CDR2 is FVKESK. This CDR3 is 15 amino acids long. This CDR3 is CASRGTGSILETQYF. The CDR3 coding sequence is TGTGCCAGCAGGGGGACAGGGAGTATTTTGGAGACCCAGTACTTC. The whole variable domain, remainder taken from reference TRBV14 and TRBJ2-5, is EAGVTQFPSHSVIEKGQTVTLRCDPISGHDNLYWYRRVMGKEIKFLLHFVKESKQDESGMPNNRFLAERTGGTYSTLKVQPAELEDSGVYFCASRGTGSILETQYFGPGTRLLVL.

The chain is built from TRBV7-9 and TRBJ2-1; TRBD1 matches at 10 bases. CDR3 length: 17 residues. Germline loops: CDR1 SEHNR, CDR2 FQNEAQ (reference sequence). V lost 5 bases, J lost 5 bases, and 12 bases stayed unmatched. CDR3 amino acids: CASSHKDRGRTDNEQFF. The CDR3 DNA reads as TGTGCCAGCAGCCACAAAGACAGGGGGCGCACGGACAATGAGCAGTTCTTC.

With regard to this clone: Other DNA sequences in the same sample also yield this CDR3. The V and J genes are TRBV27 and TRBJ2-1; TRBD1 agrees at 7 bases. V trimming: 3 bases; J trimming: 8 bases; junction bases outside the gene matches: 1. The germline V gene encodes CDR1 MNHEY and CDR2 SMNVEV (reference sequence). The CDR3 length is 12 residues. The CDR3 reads CASSFTGDEQFF. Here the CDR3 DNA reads TGTGCCAGCAGTTTCACAGGGGATGAGCAGTTCTTC.

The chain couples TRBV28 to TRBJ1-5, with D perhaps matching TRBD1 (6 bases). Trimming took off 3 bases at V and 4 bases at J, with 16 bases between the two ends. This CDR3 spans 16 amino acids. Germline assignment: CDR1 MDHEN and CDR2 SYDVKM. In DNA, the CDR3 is TGTGCCAGCAGTTTCCTCGTTTGGACAGTGAATCAGCCCCAGCATTTT. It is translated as CASSFLVWTVNQPQHF.

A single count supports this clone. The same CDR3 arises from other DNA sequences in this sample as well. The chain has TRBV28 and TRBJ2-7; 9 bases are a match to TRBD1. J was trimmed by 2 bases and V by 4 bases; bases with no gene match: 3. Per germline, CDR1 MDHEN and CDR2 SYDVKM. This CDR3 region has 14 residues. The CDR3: CASSSRQGAYEQYF. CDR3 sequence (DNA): TGTGCCAGCAGTTCAAGACAGGGGGCCTACGAGCAGTACTTC.

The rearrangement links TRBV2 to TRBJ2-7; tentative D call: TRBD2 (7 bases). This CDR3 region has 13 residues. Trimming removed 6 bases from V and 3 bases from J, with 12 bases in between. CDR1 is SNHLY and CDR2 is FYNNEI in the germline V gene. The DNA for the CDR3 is TGTGCCAGCAGGGGGGGGACAAACTACGAGCAGTACTTC. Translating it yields CASRGGTNYEQYF.

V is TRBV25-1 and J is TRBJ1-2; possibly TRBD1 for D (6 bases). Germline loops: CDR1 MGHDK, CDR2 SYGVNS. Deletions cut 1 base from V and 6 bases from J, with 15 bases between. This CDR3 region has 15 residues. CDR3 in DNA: TGTGCCAGCAGTGAATCCCGGACAGTTACTCATGGCTACACCTTC. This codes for CASSESRTVTHGYTF.

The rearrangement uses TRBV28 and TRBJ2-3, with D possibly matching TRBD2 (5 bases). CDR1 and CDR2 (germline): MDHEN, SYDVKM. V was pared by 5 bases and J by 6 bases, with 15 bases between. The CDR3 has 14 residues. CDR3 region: CASSVFGEGDTQYF. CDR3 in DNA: TGTGCCAGCAGTGTTTTCGGGGAAGGCGATACGCAGTATTTT.

CDR3 bases: TGTGCCATCAGTGAGTCGACTCCGGGGACAACCATCTACGAGCAGTACTTC. Translation gives CAISESTPGTTIYEQYF. The V gene is TRBV10-3, the J gene TRBJ2-7, with a tentative D call TRBD1 (6 bases). From germline, CDR1 is ENHRY and CDR2 SYGVKD. This CDR3 has 17 residues. V lost 0 bases, J lost 3 bases, and 18 bases lay in between.

This CDR3 is CASSFGGGGVTEAFF. The DNA of the CDR3 is TGTGCCAGCAGTTTTGGAGGGGGAGGCGTCACTGAAGCTTTCTTT. The rearrangement joins TRBV27 to TRBJ1-1, with D perhaps matching TRBD1 (6 bases). The V end was cut by 3 bases, the J end by 4 bases, with 15 bases between. The CDR3 loop spans 15 amino acids. Germline V lookup: CDR1 MNHEY, CDR2 SMNVEV (reference sequence).

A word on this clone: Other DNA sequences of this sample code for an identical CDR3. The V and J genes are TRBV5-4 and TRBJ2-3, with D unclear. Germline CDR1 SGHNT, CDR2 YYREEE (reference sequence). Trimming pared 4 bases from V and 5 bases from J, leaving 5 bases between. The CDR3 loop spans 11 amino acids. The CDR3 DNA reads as TGTGCCAGCAGCCTCGGAGATACGCAGTATTTT. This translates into CASSLGDTQYF.

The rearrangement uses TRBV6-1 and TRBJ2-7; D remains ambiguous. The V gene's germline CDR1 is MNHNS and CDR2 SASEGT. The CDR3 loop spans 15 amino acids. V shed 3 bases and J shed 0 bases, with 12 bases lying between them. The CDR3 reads CASSDLGHDSYEQYF. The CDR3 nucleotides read TGTGCCAGCAGTGATCTCGGTCACGACTCCTACGAGCAGTACTTC.

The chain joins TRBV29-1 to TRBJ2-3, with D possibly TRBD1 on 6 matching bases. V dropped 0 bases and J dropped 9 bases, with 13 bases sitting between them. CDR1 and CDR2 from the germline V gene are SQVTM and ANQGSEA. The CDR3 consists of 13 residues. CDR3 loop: CSVEDRMQGTQYF. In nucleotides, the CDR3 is TGCAGCGTTGAAGACCGAATGCAGGGGACGCAGTATTTT.

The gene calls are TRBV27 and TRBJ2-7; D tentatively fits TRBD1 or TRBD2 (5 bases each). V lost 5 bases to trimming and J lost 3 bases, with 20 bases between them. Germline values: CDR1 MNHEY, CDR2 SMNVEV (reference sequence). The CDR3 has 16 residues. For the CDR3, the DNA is TGTGCCAGCAGTGTCCGCCGGGACCGACTTCTCTACGAGCAGTACTTC. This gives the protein CASSVRRDRLLYEQYF.

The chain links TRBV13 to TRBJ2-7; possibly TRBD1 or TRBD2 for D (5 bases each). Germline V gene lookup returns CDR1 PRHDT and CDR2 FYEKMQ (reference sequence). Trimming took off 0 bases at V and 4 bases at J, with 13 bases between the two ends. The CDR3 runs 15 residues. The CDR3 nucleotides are TGTGCCAGCAGCTTAGGCGCAGGGACGGCATACGAGCAGTACTTC. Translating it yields CASSLGAGTAYEQYF. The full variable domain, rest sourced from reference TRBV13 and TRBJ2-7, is AAGVIQSPRHLIKEKRETATLKCYPIPRHDTVYWYQQGPGQDPQFLISFYEKMQSDKGSIPDRFSAQQFSDYHSELNMSSLELGDSALYFCASSLGAGTAYEQYFGPGTRLTVT.

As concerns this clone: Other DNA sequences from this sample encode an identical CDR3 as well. CDR3 in amino acids: CASSLDSGSYEQYF. The CDR3 DNA sequence: TGTGCCAGCAGCCTTGACAGTGGGTCCTACGAGCAGTACTTC. The rearrangement links TRBV28 to TRBJ2-7; possibly TRBD1 for D (5 bases). Looked up from germline, CDR1 is MDHEN and CDR2 is SYDVKM. The CDR3 covers 14 residues. The V end lost 6 bases, the J end lost 1 base, and 13 bases lay between the germline ends.

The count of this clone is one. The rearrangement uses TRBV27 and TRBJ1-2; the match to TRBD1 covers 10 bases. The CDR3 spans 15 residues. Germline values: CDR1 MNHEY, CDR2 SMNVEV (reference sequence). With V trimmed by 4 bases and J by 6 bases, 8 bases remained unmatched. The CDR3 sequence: CASSSWRTGGNGYTF. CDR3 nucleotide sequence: TGTGCCAGCAGTTCCTGGCGGACAGGGGGGAATGGCTACACCTTC.

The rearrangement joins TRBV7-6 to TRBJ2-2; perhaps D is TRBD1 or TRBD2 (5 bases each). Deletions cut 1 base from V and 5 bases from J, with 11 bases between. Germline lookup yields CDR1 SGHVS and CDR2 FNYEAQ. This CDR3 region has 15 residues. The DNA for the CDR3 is TGTGCCAGCAGCTTAGGTGCAGGGAGAACCGGGGAGCTGTTTTTT. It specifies CASSLGAGRTGELFF.

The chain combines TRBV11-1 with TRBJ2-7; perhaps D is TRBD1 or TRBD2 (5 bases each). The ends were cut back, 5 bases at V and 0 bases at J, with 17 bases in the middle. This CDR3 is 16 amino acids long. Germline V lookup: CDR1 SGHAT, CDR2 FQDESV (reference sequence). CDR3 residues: CASSPLSGAHSYEQYF. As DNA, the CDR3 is TGTGCCAGCAGCCCCCTTTCCGGGGCCCACTCCTACGAGCAGTACTTC.